The 17 T cell receptor beta chains below all came from one sample that was sequenced in a study of cytomegalovirus exposure and HLA in healthy donors. The PCR used 60 Vbeta and 13 Jbeta primers. The method was immunoSEQ multiplex PCR; TCRdb's version includes in-frame clones alone and lacks a portion of them. There are 150,000 or so clones in the sample; about four fifths occur only once, and roughly 0.38% lies in the top ten. The specimen was PBMCs. The receptor set was obtained from a boy younger than 10 in good health and CMV-seronegative.

A remark on this clone: An end of the junction does not agree with germline; a read error may underlie this. The chain has TRBV11-2 and TRBJ2-7, with no clear D. The V gene's germline CDR1 is SGHAT and CDR2 FQNNGV. CDR3 size: 13 residues. Here the CDR3 DNA reads TGTGCCAGCAGCTTAGATCACAGTTCTACGGCTCACTTC. Its translation: CASSLDHSSTAHF.

The rearrangement uses TRBV15 and TRBJ2-7, with D possibly TRBD2 on 6 matching bases. Trimming took off 1 base at V and 5 bases at J, with 15 bases between the two ends. The CDR3 runs to 15 residues. Per the germline V gene, CDR1 is LNHNV and CDR2 is YYDKDF (reference sequence). The CDR3 sequence is CATSRGGAGLDEQYF. As DNA, the CDR3 is TGTGCCACCAGCAGAGGGGGCGCGGGACTGGACGAGCAGTACTTC. Supplemented by reference TRBV15 and TRBJ2-7, the full variable domain reads DAMVIQNPRYQVTQFGKPVTLSCSQTLNHNVMYWYQQKSSQAPKLLFHYYDKDFNNEADTPDNFQSRRPNTSFCFLDIRSPGLGDTAMYLCATSRGGAGLDEQYFGPGTRLTVT.

This rearrangement joins TRBV2 to TRBJ2-2, with TRBD2 matching over 7 bases. After removal of 6 bases from V and 1 base from J, the junction contained 5 bases not matched to a gene. The CDR3 has 15 residues. Germline CDR1 and CDR2: SNHLY and FYNNEI. CDR3 sequence (DNA): TGTGCCAGCAGATTGACTAGCAGGAACACCGGGGAGCTGTTTTTT. Translating gives CASRLTSRNTGELFF.

The chain uses TRBV27 and TRBJ2-7; possible D gene TRBD1, 6 bases. Germline values: CDR1 MNHEY, CDR2 SMNVEV (reference sequence). V was trimmed by 0 bases and J by 1 base, leaving 10 bases between them. This CDR3 has 15 residues. CDR3 sequence reads: CASSLSAGESYEQYF. The CDR3 DNA sequence: TGTGCCAGCAGTTTATCGGCAGGGGAATCCTACGAGCAGTACTTC.

Only a few counts were recorded for this clone. The chain couples TRBV7-2 to TRBJ2-1, with D possibly being TRBD1 (5 bases). The germline gives CDR1 SGHTA, CDR2 FQGNSA. Trimming took 5 bases from V and 7 from J, leaving 9 bases between them. This CDR3 is built from 12 residues. In DNA, the CDR3 is TGTGCCAGCAGCCCGAAGGGGAATGAGCAGTTCTTC. It translates to CASSPKGNEQFF. The variable domain in full, completed from reference TRBV7-2 and TRBJ2-1, reads GAGVSQSPSNKVTEKGKDVELRCDPISGHTALYWYRQSLGQGLEFLIYFQGNSAPDKSGLPSDRFSAERTGGSVSTLTIQRTQQEDSAVYLCASSPKGNEQFFGPGTRLTVL.

The chain joins TRBV7-9 to TRBJ2-1; tentatively, D is TRBD2 (6 bases). Between the trimmed V and J ends, which lost 5 bases and 1 base, there was a span of 15 bases. Germline V gene sequence: CDR1 SEHNR, CDR2 FQNEAQ (reference sequence). There are 16 residues in the CDR3. CDR3 nucleotides: TGTGCCAGCAGCCCGGAGGGAACTACATCCTACAATGAGCAGTTCTTC. Translation: CASSPEGTTSYNEQFF.

The rearrangement uses TRBV7-8 and TRBJ2-3; 7 bases align to TRBD2. Unmatched junction bases numbered 17, after V lost 2 bases and J lost 3 bases. Looked up from germline, CDR1 is SGHVS and CDR2 is FQNEAQ. The CDR3 is 19 residues long. The DNA of the CDR3 is TGTGCCAGCAGCTTAAGCAGTGACGTTACGGGAGGATTGACAGATACGCAGTATTTT. Protein: CASSLSSDVTGGLTDTQYF.

The rearrangement links TRBV5-1 to TRBJ1-1; TRBD1 matches 8 bases. J gave up 3 bases and V 4 bases, and 11 bases lay outside the gene matches. Germline loops: CDR1 SGHRS, CDR2 YFSETQ. The CDR3 loop spans 16 amino acids. The DNA of the CDR3 is TGCGCCAGCAGCCTAGTAAGGGACAGGAGGGACACTGAAGCTTTCTTT. Protein: CASSLVRDRRDTEAFF. The complete variable domain, with remaining parts taken from reference TRBV5-1 and TRBJ1-1, reads KAGVTQTPRYLIKTRGQQVTLSCSPISGHRSVSWYQQTPGQGLQFLFEYFSETQRNKGNFPGRFSGRQFSNSRSEMNVSTLELGDSALYLCASSLVRDRRDTEAFFGQGTRLTVV.

The gene calls are TRBV5-6 and TRBJ1-2; D may be TRBD1 (5 bases). The V end was cut by 2 bases, the J end by 0 bases, with 8 bases between. Germline-derived CDR1 and CDR2 are SGHDT and YYEEEE. The CDR3 loop spans 14 amino acids. The CDR3 DNA sequence: TGTGCCAGCAGCTTTCTACAGGCTAACTATGGCTACACCTTC. Its protein is CASSFLQANYGYTF.

V is TRBV27 and J is TRBJ2-7; TRBD1 matches 9 bases. The trim removed 2 bases at V and 4 bases at J, leaving 6 bases unmatched. CDR1 and CDR2 (germline): MNHEY, SMNVEV (reference sequence). The CDR3 contains 15 residues. The CDR3 DNA follows: TGTGCCAGCAGTTTAGAGGCGACAGGGGGGTACGAGCAGTACTTC. The encoded protein is CASSLEATGGYEQYF.

V usage is TRBV5-4 and J usage is TRBJ2-7, with 9 bases aligning to TRBD2. Germline values: CDR1 SGHNT, CDR2 YYREEE (reference sequence). The CDR3 covers 16 residues. Trimming cost V 1 base and J 0 bases; bases outside gene matches: 5. The CDR3: CASSLTSGYFSYEQYF. The CDR3 DNA reads as TGTGCCAGCAGCTTGACTAGCGGGTACTTCTCCTACGAGCAGTACTTC.

This chain links TRBV7-2 with TRBJ2-3; 10 nucleotides line up with TRBD2. The CDR3 length is 16 residues. Trimming cost V 1 base and J 5 bases; bases outside gene matches: 6. Germline lookup yields CDR1 SGHTA and CDR2 FQGNSA. This CDR3 reads CASSLGLAGDEDTQYF. CDR3 nucleotides: TGTGCCAGCAGCTTAGGGCTAGCGGGAGATGAAGATACGCAGTATTTT.

This chain uses TRBV25-1 with TRBJ2-3; 8 positions agree with TRBD2. Germline V gene lookup returns CDR1 MGHDK and CDR2 SYGVNS. The CDR3 sequence is 14 residues long. The junction had 12 bases not matched to a gene; V was cut back by 6 bases and J by 10 bases. As DNA, the CDR3 is TGTGCCAGCAGACCGGGACTAGAAGGGGGGGCGCAGTATTTT. It specifies CASRPGLEGGAQYF.

V gene TRBV5-1 combines with J gene TRBJ1-2; D is unclear. The V and J ends lost 3 bases and 3 bases respectively, with 12 bases between them. The CDR3 contains 14 residues. Germline values: CDR1 SGHRS, CDR2 YFSETQ. The CDR3: CASSSLPADYGYTF. Written as DNA, the CDR3 is TGCGCCAGCAGCTCCCTCCCGGCGGACTATGGCTACACCTTC.

This clone was observed a single time. J is TRBJ1-5 and V is TRBV11-2; D not resolved. Germline CDR1 is SGHAT and CDR2 is FQNNGV. The CDR3 totals 13 residues. V lost 1 base, J lost 7 bases, and 8 bases lay in between. CDR3 region: CASSLGAGQPQHF. For the CDR3, the DNA is TGTGCCAGCAGCTTAGGGGCTGGCCAGCCCCAGCATTTT.

The genes are TRBV5-1 and TRBJ2-2; TRBD2 matches 8 bases. Unmatched junction bases numbered 7, after V lost 6 bases and J lost 3 bases. This CDR3 contains 15 residues. CDR1 and CDR2 (germline): SGHRS, YFSETQ. The chain's CDR3 is CASTAAGEDTGELFF. CDR3 nucleotides: TGCGCCAGCACCGCAGCGGGAGAGGACACCGGGGAGCTGTTTTTT.

The chain joins TRBV9 to TRBJ1-5; 9 bases agree with TRBD1. J gave up 5 bases and V 0 bases, and 12 bases lay outside the gene matches. Germline values: CDR1 SGDLS, CDR2 YYNGEE. The CDR3 sequence is 18 residues long. CDR3 nucleotides: TGTGCCAGCAGCGTAGTGATAGGGTACCGGGACAGGGATCAGCCCCAGCATTTT. Encoded protein: CASSVVIGYRDRDQPQHF.